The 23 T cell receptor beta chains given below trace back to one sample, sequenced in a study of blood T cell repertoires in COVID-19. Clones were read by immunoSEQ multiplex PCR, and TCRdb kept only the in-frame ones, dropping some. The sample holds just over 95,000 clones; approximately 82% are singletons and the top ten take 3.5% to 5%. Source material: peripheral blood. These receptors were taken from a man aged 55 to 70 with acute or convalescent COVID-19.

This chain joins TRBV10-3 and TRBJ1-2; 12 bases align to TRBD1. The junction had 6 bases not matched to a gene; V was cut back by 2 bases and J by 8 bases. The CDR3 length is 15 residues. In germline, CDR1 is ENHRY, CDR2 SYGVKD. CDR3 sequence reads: CAISEQGQGAGGYTF. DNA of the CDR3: TGTGCCATCAGTGAGCAGGGACAGGGGGCTGGGGGCTACACCTTC.

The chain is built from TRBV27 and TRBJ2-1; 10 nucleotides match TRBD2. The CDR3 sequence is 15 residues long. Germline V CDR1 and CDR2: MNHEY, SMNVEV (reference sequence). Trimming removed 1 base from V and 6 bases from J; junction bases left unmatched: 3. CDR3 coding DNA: TGTGCCAGCAGTTTATGGGCTAGCGGGAGCAATGAGCAGTTCTTC. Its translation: CASSLWASGSNEQFF.

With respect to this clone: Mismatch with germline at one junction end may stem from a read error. DNA for the CDR3: TGTGCCAGCAGTTACCCGGGGGTCAGTACGAATTTT. It encodes CASSYPGVSTNF. The chain uses TRBV6-5 and TRBJ1-5; D is possibly TRBD1 (5 bases). CDR3 size: 12 residues. Germline values: CDR1 MNHEY, CDR2 SVGAGI.

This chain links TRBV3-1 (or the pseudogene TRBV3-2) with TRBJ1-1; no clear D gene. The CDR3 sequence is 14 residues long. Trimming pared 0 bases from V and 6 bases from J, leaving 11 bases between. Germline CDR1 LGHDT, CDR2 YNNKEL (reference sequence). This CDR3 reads CASSQEVVSAEAFF. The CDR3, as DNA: TGTGCCAGCAGCCAAGAGGTTGTGAGTGCTGAAGCTTTCTTT.

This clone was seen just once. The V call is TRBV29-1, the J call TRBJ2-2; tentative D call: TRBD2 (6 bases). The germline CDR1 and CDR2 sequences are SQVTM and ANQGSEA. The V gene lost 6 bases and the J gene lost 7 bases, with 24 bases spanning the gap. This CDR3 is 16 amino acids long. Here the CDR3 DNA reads TGCAGCGTCATATGGGGCAGAAAGGGGCGGGGCGGGGAGCTGTTTTTT. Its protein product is CSVIWGRKGRGGELFF.

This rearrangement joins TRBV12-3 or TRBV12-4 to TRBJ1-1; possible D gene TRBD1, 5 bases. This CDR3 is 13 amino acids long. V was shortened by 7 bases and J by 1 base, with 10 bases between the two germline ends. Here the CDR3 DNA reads TGTGCCAGCACTGAACAGGCGAACACTGAAGCTTTCTTT. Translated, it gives CASTEQANTEAFF.

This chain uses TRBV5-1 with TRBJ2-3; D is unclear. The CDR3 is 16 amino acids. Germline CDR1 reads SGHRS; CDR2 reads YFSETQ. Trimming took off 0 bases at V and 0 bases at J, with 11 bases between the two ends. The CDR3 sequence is CASSLALTPSTDTQYF. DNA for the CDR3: TGCGCCAGCAGCTTGGCCCTCACTCCTAGCACAGATACGCAGTATTTT. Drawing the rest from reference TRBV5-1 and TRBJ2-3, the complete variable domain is KAGVTQTPRYLIKTRGQQVTLSCSPISGHRSVSWYQQTPGQGLQFLFEYFSETQRNKGNFPGRFSGRQFSNSRSEMNVSTLELGDSALYLCASSLALTPSTDTQYFGPGTRLTVL.

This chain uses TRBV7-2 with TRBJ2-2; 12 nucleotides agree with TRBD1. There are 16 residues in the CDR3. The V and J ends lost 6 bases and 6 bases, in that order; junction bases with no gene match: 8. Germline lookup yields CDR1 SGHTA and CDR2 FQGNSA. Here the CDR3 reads CASRSGTGGRAGELFF. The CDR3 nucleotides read TGTGCCAGCAGGTCCGGGACAGGGGGCAGGGCCGGGGAGCTGTTTTTT. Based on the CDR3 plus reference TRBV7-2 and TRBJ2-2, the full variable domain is GAGVSQSPSNKVTEKGKDVELRCDPISGHTALYWYRQSLGQGLEFLIYFQGNSAPDKSGLPSDRFSAERTGGSVSTLTIQRTQQEDSAVYLCASRSGTGGRAGELFFGEGSRLTVL.

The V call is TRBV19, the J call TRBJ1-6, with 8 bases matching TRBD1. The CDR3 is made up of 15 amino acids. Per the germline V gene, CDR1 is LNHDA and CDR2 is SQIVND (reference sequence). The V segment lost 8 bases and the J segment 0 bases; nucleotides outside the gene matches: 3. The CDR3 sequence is CASRQGSSYNSPLHF. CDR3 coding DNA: TGTGCCAGTCGACAGGGGTCCTCCTATAATTCACCCCTCCACTTT.

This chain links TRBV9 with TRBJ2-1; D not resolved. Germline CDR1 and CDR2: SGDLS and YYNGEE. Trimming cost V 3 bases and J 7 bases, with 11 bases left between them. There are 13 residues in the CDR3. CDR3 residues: CASSDAGANEQFF. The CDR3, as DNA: TGTGCCAGCAGCGACGCCGGAGCGAATGAGCAGTTCTTC. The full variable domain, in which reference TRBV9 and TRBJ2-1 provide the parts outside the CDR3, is DSGVTQTPKHLITATGQRVTLRCSPRSGDLSVYWYQQSLDQGLQFLIQYYNGEERAKGNILERFSAQQFPDLHSELNLSSLELGDSALYFCASSDAGANEQFFGPGTRLTVL.

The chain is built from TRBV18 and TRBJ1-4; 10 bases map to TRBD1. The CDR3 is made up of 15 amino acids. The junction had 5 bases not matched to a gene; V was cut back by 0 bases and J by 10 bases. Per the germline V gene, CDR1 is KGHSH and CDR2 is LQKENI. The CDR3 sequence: CASSPPGQGIGKLFF. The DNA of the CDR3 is TGTGCCAGCTCACCACCGGGACAGGGGATCGGAAAACTGTTTTTT.

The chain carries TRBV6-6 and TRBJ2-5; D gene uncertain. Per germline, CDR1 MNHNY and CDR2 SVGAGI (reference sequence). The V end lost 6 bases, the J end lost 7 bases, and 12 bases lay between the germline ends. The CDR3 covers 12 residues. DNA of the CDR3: TGTGCCAGCAGCCCCGGCGGCCGGACCCAGTACTTC. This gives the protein CASSPGGRTQYF.

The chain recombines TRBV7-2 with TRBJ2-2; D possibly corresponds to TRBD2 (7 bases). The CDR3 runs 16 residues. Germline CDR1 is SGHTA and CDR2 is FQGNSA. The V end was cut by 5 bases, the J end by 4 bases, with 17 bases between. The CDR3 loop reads CASSPPPGGFTGELFF. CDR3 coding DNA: TGTGCCAGCAGCCCGCCCCCGGGGGGCTTCACCGGGGAGCTGTTTTTT.

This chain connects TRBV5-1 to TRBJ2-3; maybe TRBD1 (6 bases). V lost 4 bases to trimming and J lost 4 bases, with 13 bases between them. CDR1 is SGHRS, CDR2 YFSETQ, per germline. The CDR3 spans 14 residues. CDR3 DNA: TGCGCCAGCAGCCATCGACAGGTAGCAGATACGCAGTATTTT. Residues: CASSHRQVADTQYF.

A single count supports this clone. CDR3 DNA: TGTGCCAGCAGCTTAGAGCCGGCCCAGGGGACTGAAGCTTTCTTT. It codes for CASSLEPAQGTEAFF. The rearrangement uses TRBV11-3 and TRBJ1-1; maybe TRBD1 (6 bases). Germline V gene sequence: CDR1 SGHNT, CDR2 YENEEA. Trimming pared 0 bases from V and 5 bases from J, leaving 13 bases between. This CDR3 spans 15 amino acids.

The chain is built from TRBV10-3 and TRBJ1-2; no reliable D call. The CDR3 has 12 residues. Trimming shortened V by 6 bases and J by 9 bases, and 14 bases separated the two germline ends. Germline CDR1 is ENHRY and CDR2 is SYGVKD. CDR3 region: CAIRGGDSRYTF. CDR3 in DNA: TGTGCCATCAGGGGCGGGGATAGTCGCTACACCTTC.

The CDR3 DNA is TGTGCCAGCAGCGTAGGGACAGTGGAGAATGAGCAGTTCTTC. As protein: CASSVGTVENEQFF. The chain employs TRBV9 and TRBJ2-1; D may be TRBD1 (6 bases). The V and J ends lost 0 bases and 7 bases respectively, with 11 bases between them. The germline V gene has CDR1 SGDLS and CDR2 YYNGEE. CDR3 length: 14 residues.

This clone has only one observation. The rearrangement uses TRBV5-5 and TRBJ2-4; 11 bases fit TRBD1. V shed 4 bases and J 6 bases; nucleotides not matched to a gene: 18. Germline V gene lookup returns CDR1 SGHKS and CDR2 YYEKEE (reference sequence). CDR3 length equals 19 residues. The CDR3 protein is CASSGQTWTGGWLINIQYF. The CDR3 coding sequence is TGTGCCAGCAGCGGCCAGACATGGACAGGGGGCTGGCTTATAAACATTCAGTACTTC.

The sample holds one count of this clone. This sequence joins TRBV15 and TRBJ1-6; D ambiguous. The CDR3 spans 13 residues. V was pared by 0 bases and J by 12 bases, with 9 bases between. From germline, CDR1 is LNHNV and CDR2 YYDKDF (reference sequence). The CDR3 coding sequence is TGTGCCACCAGCAGAGATCGAGGTCGACCCCTCCACTTT. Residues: CATSRDRGRPLHF.

The chain's CDR3 is CASSRPGTGPRPSDTQYF. CDR3 coding DNA: TGTGCCAGCAGTCGTCCCGGGACAGGCCCTAGGCCTTCAGATACGCAGTATTTT. The V gene is TRBV27, the J gene TRBJ2-3, with 8 bases matching TRBD1. The CDR3 covers 18 residues. The germline V gene has CDR1 MNHEY and CDR2 SMNVEV (reference sequence). V lost 5 bases, J lost 4 bases, and 17 bases stayed unmatched.

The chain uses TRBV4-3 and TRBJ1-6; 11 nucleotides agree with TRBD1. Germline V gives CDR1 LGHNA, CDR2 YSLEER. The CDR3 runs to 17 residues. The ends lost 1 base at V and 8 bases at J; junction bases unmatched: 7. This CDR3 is CASSQGYPGQGDSPLHF. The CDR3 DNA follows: TGCGCCAGCAGCCAAGGGTACCCGGGACAGGGGGATTCACCCCTCCACTTT.

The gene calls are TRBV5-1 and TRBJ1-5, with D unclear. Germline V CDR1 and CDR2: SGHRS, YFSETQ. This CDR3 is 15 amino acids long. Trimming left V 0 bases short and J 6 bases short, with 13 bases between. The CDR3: CASSLAGRTSQPQHF. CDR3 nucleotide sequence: TGCGCCAGCAGCTTGGCTGGCCGAACTAGTCAGCCCCAGCATTTT. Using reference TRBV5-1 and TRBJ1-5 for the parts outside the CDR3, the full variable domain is KAGVTQTPRYLIKTRGQQVTLSCSPISGHRSVSWYQQTPGQGLQFLFEYFSETQRNKGNFPGRFSGRQFSNSRSEMNVSTLELGDSALYLCASSLAGRTSQPQHFGDGTRLSIL.

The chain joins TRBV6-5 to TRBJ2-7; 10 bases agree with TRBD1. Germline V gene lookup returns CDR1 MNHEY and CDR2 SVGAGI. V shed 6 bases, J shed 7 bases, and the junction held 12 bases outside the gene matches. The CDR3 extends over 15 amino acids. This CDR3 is CASRPERTGGSEQYF. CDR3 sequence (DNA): TGTGCCAGCAGACCCGAAAGGACAGGGGGAAGTGAGCAGTACTTC.